One sample yielded the 9 T cell receptor beta chains listed below, sequenced in a study of CD8+CD57+ T cells in acquired aplastic anemia. Profiling that covered TCR beta VDJ and CDR3 relied on genomic DNA as its template. TCRdb passed the reads through MiXCR, listing each CDR3 protein once. This table holds under 250,000 distinct CDR3 sequences, 50% to 70% found once. Patients selected for sequencing had displayed CD8+CD57+ cell expansion by flow cytometry. The sequencing input was sorted CD4+, CD8+, or CD8+CD57+ T cells (not recorded which) from PBMCs. These receptors were obtained from a human donor with aplastic anemia.

The V and J genes are TRBV10-3 and TRBJ2-7; D possibly corresponds to TRBD2 (6 bases). From germline, CDR1 is ENHRY and CDR2 SYGVKD. V lost 5 bases, J lost 2 bases, and 10 bases lay in between. The CDR3 is 13 amino acids. CDR3 sequence reads: CAISRREAYEQYF. DNA for the CDR3: TGTGCCATCAGTAGAAGGGAGGCCTACGAGCAGTACTTC.

This clonotype was seen more than once but under ten times. The V and J genes are TRBV7-3 and TRBJ2-5; D possibly corresponds to TRBD1 (5 bases). The length of the CDR3 is 15 residues. Looked up from germline, CDR1 is SGHTA and CDR2 is FQGTGA. V shed 4 bases and J shed 2 bases, with 14 bases lying between them. CDR3: CASSSTASSQETQYF. CDR3 nucleotides: TGTGCCAGCAGCTCGACAGCATCCTCTCAAGAGACCCAGTACTTC.

This clonotype was recorded once. V gene TRBV5-1 combines with J gene TRBJ1-1, with a possible D match to TRBD1 (5 bases). Germline V gives CDR1 SGHRS, CDR2 YFSETQ. Between the trimmed V and J ends, which lost 1 base and 13 bases, there was a span of 14 bases. This CDR3 region has 12 residues. In nucleotides, the CDR3 is TGCGCCAGCAGCTTGTCGTCGGGGGGGTTTTTCTTT. It specifies CASSLSSGGFFF. Combining the CDR3 with reference TRBV5-1 and TRBJ1-1 gives the whole variable domain KAGVTQTPRYLIKTRGQQVTLSCSPISGHRSVSWYQQTPGQGLQFLFEYFSETQRNKGNFPGRFSGRQFSNSRSEMNVSTLELGDSALYLCASSLSSGGFFFGQGTRLTVV.

There are many counts of this clonotype. This chain connects TRBV12-3 or TRBV12-4 to TRBJ2-7, with D unresolved. There are 13 residues in the CDR3. With 6 bases removed from V and 6 bases from J, the gap between germline ends came to 15 bases. CDR3 in DNA: TGTGCCAGCAGCTCCACCGGTCCCGTCGAGCAGTACTTC. Translation gives CASSSTGPVEQYF.

The rearrangement joins TRBV19 to TRBJ2-1; possible D gene TRBD2, 5 bases. Trimming shortened V by 5 bases and J by 1 base, and 12 bases separated the two germline ends. The length of the CDR3 is 15 residues. Per the germline V gene, CDR1 is LNHDA and CDR2 is SQIVND (reference sequence). CDR3 region: CASSFEGRSYNEQFF. In DNA, the CDR3 is TGTGCCAGTAGTTTTGAGGGAAGGTCCTACAATGAGCAGTTCTTC.

The chain combines TRBV4-1 with TRBJ2-7; 12 bases are shared with TRBD2. The CDR3 contains 18 residues. The junction had 14 bases not matched to a gene; V was cut back by 1 base and J by 7 bases. The germline CDR1 and CDR2 sequences are MGHRA and YSYEKL. The DNA for the CDR3 is TGCGCCAGCAGCCAAGGCTGGCTCAGACTAGCGGGAGTTGGGGAGCAGTACTTC. Protein: CASSQGWLRLAGVGEQYF.

This clonotype has a single count. At one of its ends the junction is not consistent with the germline gene, which may arise from a read error. This rearrangement joins TRBV19 to TRBJ1-1, with a tentative D call TRBD1 (5 bases). CDR1 and CDR2 from the germline V gene are LNHDA and SQIVND (reference sequence). There are 14 residues in the CDR3. CDR3: CASSILDTDTEAFF. CDR3 nucleotides: TGTGCCAGTAGTATTTTGGACACTGACACCGAAGCTTTCTTT.

The CDR3 DNA is TGTGCCACCAGTGGGGTGGGAGTAGGCACAGATACGCAGTATTTT. This codes for CATSGVGVGTDTQYF. The chain links TRBV24-1 to TRBJ2-3, with a tentative D call TRBD2 (5 bases). V was clipped by 5 bases and J by 1 base, with 12 bases between them. Germline CDR1 KGHDR, CDR2 SFDVKD. The CDR3 length is 15 residues.

V and J are TRBV9 and TRBJ1-1; D gene ambiguous. V lost 0 bases and J lost 5, with 11 bases in between. CDR3 length: 14 residues. The germline V gene encodes CDR1 SGDLS and CDR2 YYNGEE. The CDR3 bases are TGTGCCAGCAGCGTAGGAGGGATTGGAACTGAAGCTTTCTTT. Residues: CASSVGGIGTEAFF.